Listed here are 17 T cell receptor beta chains from one sample, sequenced in a study of OX40 agonist ivuxolimab in advanced cancers. Clones were sequenced by immunoSEQ multiplex PCR, and TCRdb holds only the in-frame ones, with some missing. The data contain roughly 70,000 clones, just over 85% of them seen just once; the ten biggest clones take up approximately 0.75%. This sample comprised CD4+ or CD8+ T cells sorted from blood, obtained in a trial of the OX40 agonist ivuxolimab. The receptors here all came from an adult with an advanced solid tumor such as melanoma, head and neck, liver or kidney cancer.

This chain uses TRBV5-4 with TRBJ2-7; tentative D call: TRBD1 (6 bases). Germline lookup yields CDR1 SGHNT and CDR2 YYREEE (reference sequence). Deletions cut 0 bases from V and 3 bases from J, with 16 bases between. CDR3 length equals 16 residues. CDR3 nucleotides: TGTGCCAGCAGCTTGGGAGCCGCGACAGGAATCTACGAGCAGTACTTC. As protein: CASSLGAATGIYEQYF.

The V and J genes are TRBV27 and TRBJ2-1; 9 bases are a match to TRBD2. The CDR3 has 13 residues. Germline lookup yields CDR1 MNHEY and CDR2 SMNVEV (reference sequence). The V and J ends lost 6 bases and 4 bases, in that order; junction bases with no gene match: 1. The CDR3 is CASRLAGYNEQFF. In DNA, the CDR3 is TGTGCCAGCAGGCTAGCGGGATACAATGAGCAGTTCTTC.

The CDR3 nucleotides read TGTGCCACCAGCAGAGCTGGGCAGGGGGCCTCACCCCTCCACTTT. It specifies CATSRAGQGASPLHF. The chain links TRBV15 to TRBJ1-6, with 8 bases identical to TRBD1. The CDR3 loop spans 15 amino acids. V lost 1 base, J lost 10 bases, and 6 bases stayed unmatched. Per the germline V gene, CDR1 is LNHNV and CDR2 is YYDKDF (reference sequence).

The chain uses TRBV6-1 and TRBJ1-5; D might be TRBD1 (6 bases). The CDR3 is 15 residues long. Trimming left V 5 bases short and J 3 bases short, with 14 bases between. The germline CDR1 and CDR2 sequences are MNHNS and SASEGT. CDR3 amino acids: CASSSQGQVNQPQHF. CDR3 DNA: TGTGCCAGCAGTTCTCAGGGGCAGGTCAATCAGCCCCAGCATTTT.

V gene TRBV4-1 combines with J gene TRBJ2-3, with 10 nucleotides matching TRBD1. CDR3 length equals 15 residues. V was pared by 4 bases and J by 6 bases, with 7 bases of the junction left unmatched. Germline CDR1 is MGHRA and CDR2 is YSYEKL. The CDR3 coding sequence is TGCGCCAGCAGCCTCGGACAGGGGGATACCGATACGCAGTATTTT. This codes for CASSLGQGDTDTQYF.

The chain uses TRBV5-6 and TRBJ2-3; 9 bases are shared with TRBD1. CDR3 length: 16 residues. J was trimmed by 5 bases and V by 4 bases; bases with no gene match: 11. The germline CDR1 and CDR2 sequences are SGHDT and YYEEEE. CDR3 region: CASSGQGRRSGDTQYF. CDR3 in DNA: TGTGCCAGCAGCGGACAGGGGAGGAGAAGCGGAGATACGCAGTATTTT. The full variable domain, in which reference TRBV5-6 and TRBJ2-3 provide the parts outside the CDR3, is DAGVTQSPTHLIKTRGQQVTLRCSPKSGHDTVSWYQQALGQGPQFIFQYYEEEERQRGNFPDRFSGHQFPNYSSELNVNALLLGDSALYLCASSGQGRRSGDTQYFGPGTRLTVL.

The J gene is TRBJ2-5, the V gene TRBV5-4, with a possible D match to TRBD1 (6 bases). The CDR3 is made up of 14 amino acids. Trimming shortened V by 2 bases and J by 0 bases, and 8 bases separated the two germline ends. Germline V gene data show CDR1 as SGHNT and CDR2 as YYREEE (reference sequence). CDR3 nucleotides: TGTGCCAGCAGCTTCCGGGACAACCAAGAGACCCAGTACTTC. Residues: CASSFRDNQETQYF.

The chain joins TRBV9 to TRBJ2-3; 7 nucleotides match TRBD2. CDR3 length: 15 residues. Germline V CDR1 and CDR2: SGDLS, YYNGEE. V lost 3 bases and J lost 1; bases outside the gene matches: 5. CDR3 sequence (DNA): TGTGCCAGCAGCGAGTTTCTAGCGGGCACAGATACGCAGTATTTT. Its protein product is CASSEFLAGTDTQYF.

This chain connects TRBV15 to TRBJ2-1, with 7 bases aligning to TRBD1. The CDR3 runs 19 residues. Germline-derived CDR1 and CDR2 are LNHNV and YYDKDF (reference sequence). J gave up 0 bases and V 0 bases, and 11 bases lay outside the gene matches. CDR3 in amino acids: CATSRDYSSGQSSYNEQFF. CDR3 nucleotides: TGTGCCACCAGCAGAGACTACTCCTCGGGACAGAGCTCCTACAATGAGCAGTTCTTC.

CDR3 DNA: TGTGCCAGCAGTGGTGCCCTTAGCAATCAGCCCCAGCATTTT. Translated, it gives CASSGALSNQPQHF. This chain uses TRBV2 with TRBJ1-5; D is undetermined. CDR3 length: 14 residues. V lost 4 bases and J lost 0, with 7 bases in between. Looked up from germline, CDR1 is SNHLY and CDR2 is FYNNEI.

This chain connects TRBV2 to TRBJ2-3; D is tentatively TRBD1 or TRBD2 (5 bases each). This CDR3 has 14 residues. V lost 8 bases to trimming and J lost 2 bases, with 14 bases between them. Germline CDR1 reads SNHLY; CDR2 reads FYNNEI. For the CDR3, the DNA is TGTGCCAGCGGAGGTACGGGGCACACAGATACGCAGTATTTT. Translation gives CASGGTGHTDTQYF.

This chain uses TRBV25-1 with TRBJ2-7; either TRBD1 or TRBD2 may fit D (5 bases each). Germline V gene sequence: CDR1 MGHDK, CDR2 SYGVNS. The V end lost 0 bases, the J end lost 5 bases, and 11 bases lay between the germline ends. This CDR3 is 14 amino acids long. The CDR3 nucleotides are TGTGCCAGCAGTGAATACGGGACCCCCGACGAGCAGTACTTC. It translates to CASSEYGTPDEQYF.

V usage is TRBV7-2 and J usage is TRBJ2-2; 8 nucleotides match TRBD1. Losses at the gene ends were 4 bases for V and 6 bases for J; bases not matched to a gene: 16. This CDR3 contains 18 residues. CDR1 is SGHTA, CDR2 FQGNSA, per germline. DNA of the CDR3: TGTGCCAGCAGCTCAATGCGGGCAGGACAGGGTAGGGCCGGGGAGCTGTTTTTT. Translated: CASSSMRAGQGRAGELFF.

The chain links TRBV10-1 to TRBJ2-7, with 9 bases aligning to TRBD2. Germline V gene data show CDR1 as WNHNN and CDR2 as SYGVQD (reference sequence). The length of the CDR3 is 13 residues. J gave up 8 bases and V 3 bases, and 5 bases lay outside the gene matches. The CDR3 sequence: CASSERGRVQQYF. The CDR3 DNA follows: TGCGCCAGCAGTGAACGCGGGAGGGTGCAGCAGTACTTC.

The chain recombines TRBV28 with TRBJ2-7; D gene ambiguous. Trimming removed 0 bases at V and 6 bases at J, with 3 bases between. Germline CDR1 MDHEN, CDR2 SYDVKM. The CDR3 has 11 amino acids. This CDR3 is CASSLWGEQYF. DNA for the CDR3: TGTGCCAGCAGTTTATGGGGCGAGCAGTACTTC.

The V and J genes are TRBV18 and TRBJ2-1; D is possibly TRBD2 (5 bases). The CDR3 has 14 amino acids. The ends were cut back, 1 base at V and 9 bases at J, with 13 bases in the middle. The germline gives CDR1 KGHSH, CDR2 LQKENI. CDR3 residues: CASSPRSLEGEQFF. The CDR3, as DNA: TGTGCCAGCTCACCACGGTCACTAGAGGGTGAGCAGTTCTTC.

V is TRBV11-2 and J is TRBJ1-3; D is undetermined. CDR1 and CDR2 from the germline V gene are SGHAT and FQNNGV. V gave up 0 bases and J gave up 0 bases, with 12 bases separating them. This CDR3 comprises 17 residues. Here the CDR3 reads CASSLEGRLSSGNTIYF. Written as DNA, the CDR3 is TGTGCCAGCAGCTTAGAAGGCAGGTTAAGCTCTGGAAACACCATATATTTT.